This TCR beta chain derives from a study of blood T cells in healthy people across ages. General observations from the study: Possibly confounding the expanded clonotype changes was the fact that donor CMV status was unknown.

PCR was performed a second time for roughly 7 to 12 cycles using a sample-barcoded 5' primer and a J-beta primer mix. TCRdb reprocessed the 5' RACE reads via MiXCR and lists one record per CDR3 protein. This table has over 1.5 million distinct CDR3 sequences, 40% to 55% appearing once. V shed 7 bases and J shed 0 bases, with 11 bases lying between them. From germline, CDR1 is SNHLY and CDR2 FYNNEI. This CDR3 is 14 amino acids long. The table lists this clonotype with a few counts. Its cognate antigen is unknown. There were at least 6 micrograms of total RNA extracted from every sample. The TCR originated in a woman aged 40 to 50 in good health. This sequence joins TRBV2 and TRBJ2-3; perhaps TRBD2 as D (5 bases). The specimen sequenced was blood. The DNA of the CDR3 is TGTGCCAGCAAAGCTAGCAGAAGCACAGATACGCAGTATTTT. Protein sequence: CASKASRSTDTQYF.